Sequencing of this T cell receptor beta chain was carried out in a study of T cells expressing NK-cell markers. Turning to the study itself: CD3+CD56+NKG2C+, CD3+CD56+NKG2C- and CD3+CD56-NKG2C+ T cells, once sorted, supplied the TCR beta repertoires. The eight sequenced donors comprised seven who were HCMV-seropositive and one who was seronegative.

In regard to this clonotype: Its target is not known.

Points from the study as a whole: Nothing established the HCMV specificity of expanded NKG2C+ T cell clones.

5'RACE template switching with UMIs generated TCR beta cDNA. TCRdb reprocessed the 5' RACE reads, with one entry per CDR3 protein and no DNA. This repertoire includes 400,000 to 500,000 distinct CDR3 sequences. This CDR3 region has 19 residues. Germline CDR1 SGDLS, CDR2 YYNGEE. V is TRBV9 and J is TRBJ2-3; TCRdb's D gene call, TRBD2, goes unchecked for lack of DNA. This TCR was sampled from a woman between 18 and 70 years old in good health. Sequencing was performed on blood T cells: a sorted CD56 or NKG2C T cell subset, CD4+ or CD8+ T cells, or bulk PBMC T cells (not recorded which). CDR3 sequence reads: CASSPKVGASGPSTDTQYF.